Reported below is one T cell receptor beta chain. This specimen belongs to a study of blood T cell repertoires in COVID-19. Study summary: Samples came from the United States, Italy and Spain, spanning acute and convalescent COVID-19.

Method: immunoSEQ multiplex PCR; TCRdb's copy keeps in-frame clones and lacks some. The sample lists a few hundred thousand clones, 75% to 95% seen once, with just over 2.5% in the top ten. CDR1 and CDR2 (germline): SGHDT, YYEEEE. V was pared by 4 bases and J by 2 bases, with 21 bases between. The CDR3 sequence is 17 residues long. Seattle patients were enrolled during active infection and followed longitudinally. The V gene is TRBV5-6, the J gene TRBJ2-5; D is possibly TRBD1 (6 bases). The sequence was obtained from a person under 35 with COVID-19, enrolled during active disease. Sequenced input: peripheral blood. DNA for the CDR3: TGTGCCAGCAGCCTACCTGGGAGCAGGGGTGTTCAAGAGACCCAGTACTTC. Amino acids: CASSLPGSRGVQETQYF. The full variable domain, its missing parts supplied by reference TRBV5-6 and TRBJ2-5, is DAGVTQSPTHLIKTRGQQVTLRCSPKSGHDTVSWYQQALGQGPQFIFQYYEEEERQRGNFPDRFSGHQFPNYSSELNVNALLLGDSALYLCASSLPGSRGVQETQYFGPGTRLLVL.